The source of this T cell receptor (beta chain) is a study of identical twins. Template switching added a universal primer binding site, and final cDNA carried unique molecular identifiers. MiXCR was run by TCRdb on the 5' RACE reads, yielding one entry per CDR3 protein. Among roughly 280,000 distinct CDR3 sequences listed, 8.5% to 9.5% were seen once. Per germline, CDR1 SQVTM and CDR2 ANQGSEA. This CDR3 is 12 amino acids long. Trimming took 1 base from V and 6 from J, leaving 10 bases between them. Healthy Caucasians supplied all donations. These data also formed part of another study, on yellow fever vaccine responses in identical twins.

This sequence was found in a young woman in good health. The rearrangement links TRBV29-1 to TRBJ2-7; D might be TRBD1 (6 bases). The sequencing sample was made of CD8+ T cells sorted from blood. The CDR3 sequence: CSVEGTDPEQYF. In DNA form, the CDR3 reads TGCAGCGTTGAAGGGACAGACCCCGAGCAGTACTTC.